These 4 T cell receptor beta chains originate from one sample sequenced in a study of blood T cell repertoires in COVID-19. Sequenced by immunoSEQ multiplex PCR; TCRdb stores in-frame clones only, minus some. Of 300,000 to 400,000 clones listed, about 90% were seen once; the top ten hold roughly 6.3%. Sample: peripheral blood. The source of these receptors is a woman aged 50 to 60 with COVID-19, enrolled during active disease.

This clone was found once. CDR3 DNA sequence: TGTGCCAGCAGCTCTCGGGACTACCGGAGCTACTACGAGCAGTACTTC. It specifies CASSSRDYRSYYEQYF. V and J are TRBV7-2 and TRBJ2-7; 7 positions match TRBD2. J gave up 3 bases and V 4 bases, and 12 bases lay outside the gene matches. Germline assignment: CDR1 SGHTA and CDR2 FQGNSA. The CDR3 is made up of 16 amino acids.

V gene TRBV30 combines with J gene TRBJ1-5, with a weak D call TRBD1 (6 bases). The germline V and J ends were trimmed by 8 bases and 4 bases, with 18 bases remaining between them. This CDR3 is 14 amino acids long. Germline-derived CDR1 and CDR2 are GTSNPN and SVGIG (reference sequence). In nucleotides, the CDR3 is TGTGCCCTCTTACCCGGGGGGCGGAATCAGCCCCAGCATTTT. Translated, it gives CALLPGGRNQPQHF.

The rearrangement links TRBV5-4 to TRBJ1-3; D might be TRBD1 (6 bases). This CDR3 is 15 amino acids long. V shed 4 bases and J shed 2 bases, with 13 bases lying between them. Per germline, CDR1 SGHNT and CDR2 YYREEE (reference sequence). Written as DNA, the CDR3 is TGTGCCAGCAGCCAAACACAGGGTGCTGGAAACACCATATATTTT. Protein product: CASSQTQGAGNTIYF.

The rearrangement uses TRBV7-2 and TRBJ1-1; maybe TRBD1 (5 bases). The CDR3 runs 13 residues. Germline lookup yields CDR1 SGHTA and CDR2 FQGNSA. V was cut by 5 bases and J by 6 bases, with 13 bases left in between. CDR3 in amino acids: CASSIQGYAEAFF. For the CDR3, the DNA is TGTGCCAGCAGCATCCAGGGATACGCTGAAGCTTTCTTT.